The 26 T cell receptor beta chains presented below share a single source sample, sequenced in a study of blood T cell repertoires in COVID-19. Sequencing used immunoSEQ multiplex PCR; TCRdb keeps in-frame clones, though not all of them. The sample includes a few hundred thousand clones, around 85% of them seen just once. Sequenced: PBMCs or T cells enriched from blood (not recorded which). All receptors derive from a woman aged 40 to 49 with acute COVID-19.

The chain is built from TRBV4-1 and TRBJ2-2, with D perhaps matching TRBD2 (7 bases). V gave up 3 bases and J gave up 4 bases, with 15 bases separating them. The germline gives CDR1 MGHRA, CDR2 YSYEKL. The CDR3 length is 16 residues. The CDR3 DNA follows: TGCGCCAGCAGCCACTCTGGGGGGGCAGGCACCGGGGAGCTGTTTTTT. The encoded protein is CASSHSGGAGTGELFF.

There are a few counts of this clone. The chain combines TRBV19 with TRBJ2-2, with 11 bases identical to TRBD1. Germline V gene data show CDR1 as LNHDA and CDR2 as SQIVND (reference sequence). Trimming cost V 7 bases and J 6 bases; bases outside gene matches: 10. CDR3 length: 16 residues. CDR3 sequence (DNA): TGTGCCAGTACTCGGACAGGGGGCGCTTGGTCCGGGGAGCTGTTTTTT. It is translated as CASTRTGGAWSGELFF.

The genes are TRBV6-4 and TRBJ2-3, with D possibly matching TRBD2 (6 bases). Per germline, CDR1 MRHNA and CDR2 SNTAGT. This CDR3 spans 16 amino acids. V shed 5 bases and J shed 2 bases, with 17 bases lying between them. CDR3 region: CASSQDFGTSTDTQYF. DNA of the CDR3: TGTGCCAGCAGTCAAGATTTTGGGACTTCCACAGATACGCAGTATTTT.

The V and J genes are TRBV30 and TRBJ1-5; TRBD1 matches 9 bases. V shed 0 bases and J 7 bases; nucleotides not matched to a gene: 7. This CDR3 has 15 amino acids. Germline CDR1 GTSNPN, CDR2 SVGIG (reference sequence). The CDR3 reads CAWSVPGQGGQPQHF. As DNA, the CDR3 is TGTGCCTGGAGTGTACCGGGACAGGGAGGCCAGCCCCAGCATTTT. Filled out from reference TRBV30 and TRBJ1-5, the complete variable domain reads SQTIHQWPATLVQPVGSPLSLECTVEGTSNPNLYWYRQAAGRGLQLLFYSVGIGQISSEVPQNLSASRPQDRQFILSSKKLLLSDSGFYLCAWSVPGQGGQPQHFGDGTRLSIL.

This sequence joins TRBV20-1 and TRBJ2-1; D may be TRBD1 (5 bases). CDR1 DFQATT and CDR2 SNEGSKA come from the germline V gene (reference sequence). Between the trimmed V and J ends, which lost 4 bases and 10 bases, there was a span of 8 bases. This CDR3 region has 10 residues. The CDR3 DNA is TGCAGTGCTAAGACAGAAGAGCAGTTCTTC. Translation: CSAKTEEQFF.

The chain is built from TRBV7-3 and TRBJ2-6, with D tentatively TRBD2 (5 bases). This CDR3 contains 17 residues. CDR1 is SGHTA and CDR2 is FQGTGA in the germline V gene. Trimming took 5 bases from V and 0 from J, leaving 14 bases between them. The CDR3 spells CASSARSGLSGANVLTF. The DNA of the CDR3 is TGTGCCAGCAGCGCTAGAAGCGGCCTCTCTGGGGCCAACGTCCTGACTTTC.

V usage is TRBV7-9 and J usage is TRBJ2-5; no clear D gene. The CDR3 has 12 amino acids. Germline values: CDR1 SEHNR, CDR2 FQNEAQ (reference sequence). Trimming removed 6 bases from V and 2 bases from J, with 7 bases in between. The CDR3 DNA reads TGTGCCAGCAGTCCTTCTCAAGAGACCCAGTACTTC. It codes for CASSPSQETQYF.

The chain has TRBV6-5 and TRBJ2-7; tentative D call: TRBD1 (6 bases). CDR3 length: 11 residues. Trimming left V 8 bases short and J 12 bases short, with 17 bases between. CDR1 MNHEY and CDR2 SVGAGI come from the germline V gene. CDR3 in DNA: TGTGCCAGCGCTACCCGGACAGAACCGTACTTC. Residues: CASATRTEPYF.

The chain has TRBV11-2 and TRBJ1-5, with D hard to call. The germline CDR1 and CDR2 sequences are SGHAT and FQNNGV. The CDR3 runs 15 residues. Trimming pared 1 base from V and 0 bases from J, leaving 7 bases between. The CDR3 DNA follows: TGTGCCAGCAGCTTAGGGGCACTTAGCAATCAGCCCCAGCATTTT. This codes for CASSLGALSNQPQHF.

V gene TRBV19 combines with J gene TRBJ2-1; 11 bases align to TRBD2. Trimming took 5 bases from V and 4 from J; bases not matched to a gene: 4. The germline CDR1 and CDR2 sequences are LNHDA and SQIVND (reference sequence). The CDR3 extends over 15 amino acids. The CDR3, as DNA: TGTGCCAGTAGTTTAGCGGGAGGGCCTTACAATGAGCAGTTCTTC. Protein product: CASSLAGGPYNEQFF.

The V gene is TRBV13, the J gene TRBJ2-7; 8 bases align to TRBD2. CDR3 length: 16 residues. V was pared by 5 bases and J by 0 bases, with 9 bases of the junction left unmatched. In germline, CDR1 is PRHDT, CDR2 FYEKMQ (reference sequence). The CDR3 DNA follows: TGTGCCAGCAGCCAGGCAGGGAGCGGGAGCTCCTACGAGCAGTACTTC. Protein sequence: CASSQAGSGSSYEQYF. Full variable domain (missing parts from reference TRBV13 and TRBJ2-7): AAGVIQSPRHLIKEKRETATLKCYPIPRHDTVYWYQQGPGQDPQFLISFYEKMQSDKGSIPDRFSAQQFSDYHSELNMSSLELGDSALYFCASSQAGSGSSYEQYFGPGTRLTVT.

This rearrangement joins TRBV7-2 to TRBJ1-1; D not certain. This CDR3 comprises 13 residues. Between the trimmed V and J ends, which lost 3 bases and 1 base, there was a span of 6 bases. The germline CDR1 and CDR2 sequences are SGHTA and FQGNSA. The CDR3 reads CASSFYGNTEAFF. In DNA, the CDR3 is TGTGCCAGCAGCTTCTATGGGAACACTGAAGCTTTCTTT. The complete variable domain, with remaining parts taken from reference TRBV7-2 and TRBJ1-1, reads GAGVSQSPSNKVTEKGKDVELRCDPISGHTALYWYRQSLGQGLEFLIYFQGNSAPDKSGLPSDRFSAERTGGSVSTLTIQRTQQEDSAVYLCASSFYGNTEAFFGQGTRLTVV.

The rearrangement joins TRBV29-1 to TRBJ1-1; a weak D match, TRBD1 (5 bases). Trimming pared 5 bases from V and 4 bases from J, leaving 14 bases between. The germline V gene encodes CDR1 SQVTM and CDR2 ANQGSEA. The CDR3 contains 13 residues. DNA for the CDR3: TGCAGCGTTTTATCCCCGGGGGGCACTGAAGCTTTCTTT. It translates to CSVLSPGGTEAFF.

The V gene is TRBV6-4, the J gene TRBJ2-1; 8 bases align to TRBD1. Germline CDR1 MRHNA, CDR2 SNTAGT. This CDR3 region has 16 residues. Trimming at V came to 6 bases and at J to 0 bases, leaving 7 bases not matched to a gene. CDR3 loop: CASSRTGQSSYNEQFF. The CDR3 nucleotides read TGTGCCAGCAGCAGGACAGGGCAGAGCTCCTACAATGAGCAGTTCTTC.

The V call is TRBV19, the J call TRBJ2-7, with 10 bases matching TRBD2. This CDR3 has 15 amino acids. In germline, CDR1 is LNHDA, CDR2 SQIVND (reference sequence). Losses at the gene ends were 3 bases for V and 2 bases for J; bases not matched to a gene: 4. CDR3 sequence (DNA): TGTGCCAGTAGTATGGCTAGCGGGAGTCCCTACGAGCAGTACTTC. This gives the protein CASSMASGSPYEQYF.

J is TRBJ2-1 and V is TRBV19, with D tentatively TRBD1 (5 bases). Trimming cost V 3 bases and J 8 bases, with 14 bases left between them. In germline, CDR1 is LNHDA, CDR2 SQIVND (reference sequence). This CDR3 is built from 14 residues. DNA of the CDR3: TGTGCCAGTAGTATTCGGCAGGGAAAAGATGAGCAGTTCTTC. Protein: CASSIRQGKDEQFF.

The chain joins TRBV19 to TRBJ2-7; maybe TRBD2 (5 bases). This CDR3 region has 14 residues. V was trimmed by 6 bases and J by 5 bases, leaving 17 bases between them. Germline CDR1 reads LNHDA; CDR2 reads SQIVND (reference sequence). CDR3 coding DNA: TGTGCCAGTAGCCGCGGGCAACTAGGCGACGAGCAGTACTTC. Its protein is CASSRGQLGDEQYF.

The chain uses TRBV5-1 and TRBJ1-1, with 8 positions matching TRBD1. The CDR3 covers 16 residues. In germline, CDR1 is SGHRS, CDR2 YFSETQ. Trimming cost V 4 bases and J 6 bases; bases outside gene matches: 14. DNA for the CDR3: TGCGCCAGCAGCCCCTCTCCCAGGGGGCAGGGTTCTGAAGCTTTCTTT. Its protein product is CASSPSPRGQGSEAFF.

This chain connects TRBV21-1 to TRBJ2-7; the D call TRBD1 from the table was never checked on the DNA. TRBV21-1 is labeled a pseudogene. The CDR3 contains 16 residues. The CDR3 here is CASSKVVSSETYEQYF. CDR3 in DNA: TGTGCCAGCAGCAAAGTCGTCAGTTCCGAAACCTACGAGCAGTACTTC.

V is TRBV2 and J is TRBJ1-4; 12 nucleotides match TRBD1. Germline CDR1 SNHLY, CDR2 FYNNEI. V dropped 7 bases and J dropped 7; count of bases not matched to a gene: 1. The CDR3 has 13 amino acids. CDR3 DNA: TGTGCCAGCAAGGGACAGGGGGCTGAAAAACTGTTTTTT. It specifies CASKGQGAEKLFF.

The genes are TRBV24-1 and TRBJ2-1; 12 positions match TRBD2. Trimming took 7 bases from V and 4 from J; bases not matched to a gene: 4. Germline CDR1 and CDR2: KGHDR and SFDVKD. The CDR3 extends over 15 amino acids. CDR3 in DNA: TGTGCCACCAGCACTGGGACTAGCGGGTACAATGAGCAGTTCTTC. Its translation is CATSTGTSGYNEQFF.

J is TRBJ1-2 and V is TRBV7-2; the match to TRBD1 covers 8 bases. With V trimmed by 5 bases and J by 0 bases, 5 bases remained unmatched. CDR1 and CDR2 from the germline V gene are SGHTA and FQGNSA. This CDR3 region has 15 residues. The CDR3 DNA reads TGTGCCAGCAGCCCCGGGACAGGTACTAACTATGGCTACACCTTC. Its protein product is CASSPGTGTNYGYTF.

The CDR3 protein is CASNYRGEGNTEAFF. The CDR3, as DNA: TGCGCCAGCAACTACAGGGGAGAAGGGAACACTGAAGCTTTCTTT. The rearrangement uses TRBV5-1 and TRBJ1-1; 7 bases are shared with TRBD1. The germline V gene encodes CDR1 SGHRS and CDR2 YFSETQ. The V gene end was trimmed by 6 bases and the J gene end by 1 base; junction bases not matched to a gene: 9. CDR3 length: 15 amino acids. Drawing the rest from reference TRBV5-1 and TRBJ1-1, the complete variable domain is KAGVTQTPRYLIKTRGQQVTLSCSPISGHRSVSWYQQTPGQGLQFLFEYFSETQRNKGNFPGRFSGRQFSNSRSEMNVSTLELGDSALYLCASNYRGEGNTEAFFGQGTRLTVV.

This rearrangement joins TRBV28 to TRBJ1-1; the match to TRBD1 covers 7 bases. The CDR3 is 15 residues long. CDR1 is MDHEN, CDR2 SYDVKM, per germline. Trimming cost V 6 bases and J 2 bases; bases outside gene matches: 9. CDR3 sequence (DNA): TGTGCCAGCAGGTCGACGGGACAGAGCAACACTGAAGCTTTCTTT. Residues: CASRSTGQSNTEAFF.

The J gene is TRBJ1-4, the V gene TRBV19; tentatively, D is TRBD1 (6 bases). The CDR3 sequence is 14 residues long. The germline V and J ends were trimmed by 5 bases and 5 bases, with 12 bases remaining between them. CDR1 is LNHDA, CDR2 SQIVND, per germline (reference sequence). CDR3 DNA: TGTGCCAGTAGTCGCGGGGGGCTGAATGAAAAACTGTTTTTT. It is translated as CASSRGGLNEKLFF.

The rearrangement joins TRBV7-6 to TRBJ1-6; D is possibly TRBD1 (5 bases). This CDR3 comprises 14 residues. Trimming shortened V by 5 bases and J by 6 bases, and 11 bases separated the two germline ends. Per germline, CDR1 SGHVS and CDR2 FNYEAQ. The CDR3 bases are TGTGCCAGCAGCCCAGGGTGGGGTAATTCACCCCTCCACTTT. It yields the protein CASSPGWGNSPLHF.